The 5 T cell receptor beta chains in this list originate from one sample, sequenced in a study of T-cell memory formation after mild COVID-19. TCRdb ran MiXCR on the 5' RACE reads and lists one entry per CDR3 protein. The sample shows about 350,000 distinct CDR3 sequences, around 30% of them seen only once. Sequenced sample: PBMCs or a T cell subset sorted from them (not recorded which). Source of these receptors: an adult woman who had mild COVID-19 (a few samples of this study predate the infection). Cell type and time point are not known.

The J gene is TRBJ1-2, the V gene TRBV12-3 or TRBV12-4; a weak D match, TRBD1 (5 bases). The CDR3 extends over 12 amino acids. Trimming left V 10 bases short and J 5 bases short, with 14 bases between. CDR3 sequence reads: CATTPGGYGYTF. In DNA form, the CDR3 reads TGTGCCACCACACCGGGGGGTTATGGCTACACCTTC.

The chain recombines TRBV13 with TRBJ2-7; 9 positions match TRBD1. Germline-derived CDR1 and CDR2 are PRHDT and FYEKMQ (reference sequence). The CDR3 has 15 amino acids. The V segment lost 5 bases and the J segment 5 bases; nucleotides outside the gene matches: 10. The CDR3 DNA follows: TGTGCCAGCAGCACCCGACAGGGGGATGTCGACGAGCAGTACTTC. This translates into CASSTRQGDVDEQYF.

This chain joins TRBV6-1 and TRBJ2-3; possibly TRBD1 for D (5 bases). Trimming removed 2 bases at V and 5 bases at J, with 8 bases between. This CDR3 is 13 amino acids long. Germline CDR1 reads MNHNS; CDR2 reads SASEGT. The CDR3 region is CASSESRVDTQYF. The CDR3 nucleotides read TGTGCCAGCAGTGAATCCAGGGTAGATACGCAGTATTTT.

This clonotype was detected many times. J is TRBJ1-1 and V is TRBV5-1; 7 bases align to TRBD1. The ends lost 3 bases at V and 4 bases at J; junction bases unmatched: 9. CDR3 length: 15 amino acids. CDR1 is SGHRS and CDR2 is YFSETQ in the germline V gene. The CDR3 DNA sequence: TGCGCCAGCAGCTCCCTGATCCGGGACAGCACTGAAGCTTTCTTT. Protein product: CASSSLIRDSTEAFF.

The rearrangement joins TRBV12-3 or TRBV12-4 to TRBJ1-6, with D possibly TRBD1 on 5 matching bases. The V end lost 2 bases, the J end lost 10 bases, and 12 bases lay between the germline ends. The CDR3 runs to 14 residues. The CDR3 DNA reads as TGTGCCAGCAGTTTACAGGGTCGTGAATCACCCCTCCACTTT. Amino acid sequence: CASSLQGRESPLHF.